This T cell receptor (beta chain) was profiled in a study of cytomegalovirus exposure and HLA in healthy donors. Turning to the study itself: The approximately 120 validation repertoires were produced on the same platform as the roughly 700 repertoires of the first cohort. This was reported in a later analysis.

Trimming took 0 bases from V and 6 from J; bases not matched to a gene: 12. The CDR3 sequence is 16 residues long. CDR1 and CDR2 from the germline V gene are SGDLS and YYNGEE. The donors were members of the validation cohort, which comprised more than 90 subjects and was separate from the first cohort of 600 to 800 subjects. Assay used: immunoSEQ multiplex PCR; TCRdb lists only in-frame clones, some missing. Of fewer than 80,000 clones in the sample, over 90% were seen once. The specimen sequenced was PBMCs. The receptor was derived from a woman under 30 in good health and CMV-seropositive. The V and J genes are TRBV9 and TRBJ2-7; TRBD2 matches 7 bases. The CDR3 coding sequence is TGTGCCAGCAGCGTAGGGGGGGGTAGCGTGGGCTTCGAGCAGTACTTC. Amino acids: CASSVGGGSVGFEQYF.